Listed here are 25 T cell receptor beta chains from one sample, sequenced in a study of T-cell memory formation after mild COVID-19. TCRdb processed the 5' RACE reads anew with MiXCR; each CDR3 protein has one entry. The sample lists almost 550,000 distinct CDR3 sequences, around 20% occurring once. Sequencing was performed on PBMCs or a T cell subset sorted from them (not recorded which). The receptors come from an adult woman who had mild COVID-19 (a few samples of this study predate the infection). Cell type and time point are not known.

This clonotype has only a few counts. V usage is TRBV7-8 and J usage is TRBJ1-1; D is possibly TRBD1 (5 bases). Trimming took 2 bases from V and 7 from J, leaving 26 bases between them. Germline CDR1 reads SGHVS; CDR2 reads FQNEAQ. This CDR3 is 18 amino acids long. CDR3 sequence (DNA): TGTGCCAGCAGCTTAATCACCTCTACGCCGCGACAGCGGGGTGAAGCTTTCTTT. The encoded protein is CASSLITSTPRQRGEAFF.

CDR3 bases: TGTGCCAGCAGCAAACTAGTTTACTCCTACAATGAGCAGTTCTTC. This translates into CASSKLVYSYNEQFF. V gene TRBV12-3 or TRBV12-4 combines with J gene TRBJ2-1; D possibly corresponds to TRBD2 (5 bases). Trimming removed 6 bases from V and 0 bases from J, with 12 bases in between. This CDR3 has 15 amino acids.

This clonotype has a handful of counts. The chain couples TRBV7-7 to TRBJ2-5; 7 bases agree with TRBD2. Germline CDR1 reads SSHAT; CDR2 reads FNYEAQ (reference sequence). The CDR3 has 13 amino acids. The ends lost 11 bases at V and 2 bases at J; junction bases unmatched: 8. In DNA form, the CDR3 reads TGTGCCCTTGGGGACTACAGACAAGAGACCCAGTACTTC. Translation gives CALGDYRQETQYF.

V and J are TRBV27 and TRBJ2-2; D uncertain. This CDR3 contains 12 residues. With 7 bases removed from V and 1 base from J, the gap between germline ends came to 4 bases. The germline V gene has CDR1 MNHEY and CDR2 SMNVEV (reference sequence). Written as DNA, the CDR3 is TGTGCCAGCACGGGGAACACCGGGGAGCTGTTTTTT. Protein product: CASTGNTGELFF.

The gene calls are TRBV4-3 and TRBJ1-2; 8 nucleotides agree with TRBD1. Trimming cost V 0 bases and J 4 bases; bases outside gene matches: 7. The CDR3 has 16 residues. CDR1 is LGHNA, CDR2 YSLEER, per germline. The DNA for the CDR3 is TGCGCCAGCAGCCAAGATAGGGCAGGGGGCACCTATGGCTACACCTTC. Its translation: CASSQDRAGGTYGYTF.

V usage is TRBV3-1 and J usage is TRBJ2-3, with 8 bases that match TRBD2. V dropped 0 bases and J dropped 3; count of bases not matched to a gene: 11. Germline CDR1 reads LGHDT; CDR2 reads YNNKEL (reference sequence). There are 18 residues in the CDR3. The CDR3 bases are TGTGCCAGCAGCCAAGAAAGTTTGCTAGCGGGCGGTACAGATACGCAGTATTTT. This encodes CASSQESLLAGGTDTQYF.

This clonotype has a count of ten or more. V gene TRBV19 combines with J gene TRBJ2-4, with 9 bases lining up with TRBD1. Trimming removed 9 bases from V and 1 base from J; junction bases left unmatched: 7. The CDR3 spans 15 residues. Looked up from germline, CDR1 is LNHDA and CDR2 is SQIVND (reference sequence). CDR3 DNA: TGTGCCAGCCGTCCCGGGACAGGGGCCAAAAACATTCAGTACTTC. Its translation is CASRPGTGAKNIQYF.

This clonotype appeared a few times. This chain links TRBV7-6 with TRBJ2-3, with a weak D call TRBD2 (6 bases). The V end lost 5 bases, the J end lost 2 bases, and 14 bases lay between the germline ends. The V gene's germline CDR1 is SGHVS and CDR2 FNYEAQ. The CDR3 covers 15 residues. The CDR3 nucleotides read TGTGCCAGCAGCCAAGCGGGTTTTCACACAGATACGCAGTATTTT. This sequence encodes CASSQAGFHTDTQYF.

This clonotype was detected only a few times. The V call is TRBV3-1, the J call TRBJ2-5; 9 nucleotides match TRBD2. V trimming: 0 bases; J trimming: 5 bases; junction bases outside the gene matches: 7. The CDR3 spans 16 residues. Germline V gives CDR1 LGHDT, CDR2 YNNKEL (reference sequence). The CDR3 sequence is CASSQERAGGRETQYF. DNA of the CDR3: TGTGCCAGCAGCCAAGAGAGAGCGGGAGGACGGGAGACCCAGTACTTC.

The J gene is TRBJ2-1, the V gene TRBV3-1; 10 positions agree with TRBD2. This CDR3 region has 17 residues. Germline V gene lookup returns CDR1 LGHDT and CDR2 YNNKEL (reference sequence). The trim removed 0 bases at V and 8 bases at J, leaving 10 bases unmatched. Here the CDR3 reads CASSQEPGTSAGDEQFF. The CDR3 DNA follows: TGTGCCAGCAGCCAAGAGCCCGGGACTAGCGCTGGCGATGAGCAGTTCTTC.

This chain links TRBV29-1 with TRBJ2-1; 8 bases align to TRBD2. From germline, CDR1 is SQVTM and CDR2 ANQGSEA. CDR3 length: 12 residues. CDR3 region: CSFMAGGNEQFF. The CDR3 DNA reads TGCAGTTTTATGGCGGGGGGCAATGAGCAGTTCTTC.

In its sample, this clonotype was seen a few times. J is TRBJ2-2 and V is TRBV2, with TRBD1 as a possible D gene (5 bases). The CDR3 spans 13 residues. The V gene lost 5 bases and the J gene lost 7 bases, with 11 bases spanning the gap. Germline CDR1 is SNHLY and CDR2 is FYNNEI. DNA of the CDR3: TGTGCCAGCAGTACCGACAGAAACGGGGAGCTGTTTTTT. Translated: CASSTDRNGELFF.

The rearrangement uses TRBV4-1 and TRBJ1-1; TRBD1 matches at 10 bases. Trimming removed 1 base from V and 10 bases from J; junction bases left unmatched: 0. Germline V gene lookup returns CDR1 MGHRA and CDR2 YSYEKL. This CDR3 is built from 12 residues. The DNA for the CDR3 is TGCGCCAGCAGCCAAGGGACAGGGGGAGCTTTCTTT. It codes for CASSQGTGGAFF.

J is TRBJ2-3 and V is TRBV20-1; 13 bases match TRBD2. The CDR3 spans 18 residues. Germline V gene data show CDR1 as DFQATT and CDR2 as SNEGSKA (reference sequence). The ends lost 5 bases at V and 2 bases at J; junction bases unmatched: 13. Here the CDR3 DNA reads TGCAGTGCTTCCTCCGGGACTAGCGGGACAAGCTTCACAGATACGCAGTATTTT. Protein: CSASSGTSGTSFTDTQYF.

V gene TRBV6-5 combines with J gene TRBJ2-7, with D possibly being TRBD2 (6 bases). The ends were cut back, 3 bases at V and 1 base at J, with 13 bases in the middle. The CDR3 totals 15 residues. Per germline, CDR1 MNHEY and CDR2 SVGAGI. The CDR3 bases are TGTGCCAGCAGTTATTCTCTAGCGCCTTCCTACGAGCAGTACTTC. This encodes CASSYSLAPSYEQYF.

V and J are TRBV5-1 and TRBJ1-1; no reliable D call. Trimming cost V 0 bases and J 4 bases, with 19 bases left between them. The CDR3 sequence is 17 residues long. Looked up from germline, CDR1 is SGHRS and CDR2 is YFSETQ. The CDR3 loop is CASSLARNPWVGTEAFF. The CDR3 DNA reads TGCGCCAGCAGCTTGGCACGAAACCCCTGGGTGGGCACTGAAGCTTTCTTT.

This clonotype appeared a few times. The rearrangement joins TRBV7-6 to TRBJ2-7, with 9 bases fitting TRBD2. The J segment lost 4 bases and the V segment lost 1 base, leaving 5 bases of the junction unmatched. Germline assignment: CDR1 SGHVS and CDR2 FNYEAQ. The CDR3 contains 15 residues. CDR3: CASSLDAGGLYEQYF. For the CDR3, the DNA is TGTGCCAGCAGCTTAGATGCGGGAGGGCTGTACGAGCAGTACTTC.

This sequence joins TRBV14 and TRBJ2-5; 7 bases match TRBD2. The CDR3 spans 15 residues. V lost 4 bases and J lost 6; bases outside the gene matches: 11. Germline CDR1 SGHDN, CDR2 FVKESK. The CDR3 sequence is CASSRGGVRLQTQYF. The CDR3 DNA reads TGTGCCAGCAGCCGGGGAGGGGTCAGACTACAGACCCAGTACTTC.

This clonotype was observed a few times. The chain carries TRBV7-9 and TRBJ2-7, with TRBD1 matching over 9 bases. Germline V gene sequence: CDR1 SEHNR, CDR2 FQNEAQ (reference sequence). The CDR3 length is 16 residues. V lost 4 bases and J lost 4; bases outside the gene matches: 11. CDR3 sequence (DNA): TGTGCCAGCAGCTCATCAAAGCCGGGACAGGGTTACGAGCAGTACTTC. It yields the protein CASSSSKPGQGYEQYF.

The chain couples TRBV20-1 to TRBJ2-7; 8 bases line up with TRBD1. The germline CDR1 and CDR2 sequences are DFQATT and SNEGSKA (reference sequence). V trimming: 4 bases; J trimming: 7 bases; junction bases outside the gene matches: 12. The CDR3 is made up of 14 amino acids. The CDR3 DNA sequence: TGCAGTGCTAATCTCGGGACAGGCCGGTTGGAGCAGTACTTC. Its protein is CSANLGTGRLEQYF.

This clonotype has a single count. V and J are TRBV20-1 and TRBJ1-1; possibly TRBD1 for D (5 bases). The germline V gene has CDR1 DFQATT and CDR2 SNEGSKA (reference sequence). The CDR3 is 11 amino acids. Trimming took off 2 bases at V and 8 bases at J, with 9 bases between the two ends. This chain's CDR3 is CSARSPGEAFF. The CDR3 coding sequence is TGCAGTGCTAGATCCCCAGGGGAAGCTTTCTTT.

Ten or more counts support this clonotype. The V call is TRBV19, the J call TRBJ2-3; TRBD2 might be the D (5 bases). CDR1 and CDR2 (germline): LNHDA, SQIVND (reference sequence). V was cut by 0 bases and J by 8 bases, with 9 bases left in between. The CDR3 length is 13 residues. The CDR3 nucleotides read TGTGCCAGTAGTATAGAGGCCCGGGGTACGCAGTATTTT. This codes for CASSIEARGTQYF.

V and J are TRBV11-2 and TRBJ2-5; weak D call: TRBD1 (6 bases). V was trimmed by 0 bases and J by 6 bases, leaving 8 bases between them. The CDR3 is made up of 13 amino acids. Germline loops: CDR1 SGHAT, CDR2 FQNNGV. The CDR3 DNA follows: TGTGCCAGCAGCTTAGAACAGGGAAAGACCCAGTACTTC. As protein: CASSLEQGKTQYF.

This clonotype has a count of ten or more. The chain recombines TRBV24-1 with TRBJ2-1; D possibly corresponds to TRBD2 (7 bases). V gave up 3 bases and J gave up 6 bases, with 14 bases separating them. The CDR3 sequence is 15 residues long. CDR1 KGHDR and CDR2 SFDVKD come from the germline V gene. The CDR3 DNA reads TGTGCCACCAGTGATCGGGGGGCGAGGATCAATGAGCAGTTCTTC. The encoded protein is CATSDRGARINEQFF.

This chain connects TRBV7-2 to TRBJ2-3; D remains unclear. Per the germline V gene, CDR1 is SGHTA and CDR2 is FQGNSA. This CDR3 has 14 amino acids. V lost 1 base, J lost 2 bases, and 7 bases lay in between. The CDR3 sequence: CASSLDSFTDTQYF. The DNA of the CDR3 is TGTGCCAGCAGCTTAGACAGCTTCACAGATACGCAGTATTTT.